This TCR beta chain was sequenced for a study of regulatory T cells in long-lasting Graves disease. CDR3 regions were amplified by Arm-PCR using iRepertoire HTBI primers to build TCR beta libraries. TCRdb reprocessed the multiplex PCR reads via MiXCR and lists one record per CDR3 protein. The sample holds about 340,000 distinct CDR3 sequences, around 20% seen once. Specified time point: persistent/refractory GD, antithyroid drugs over 5 years with positive TRAb. There was RNA extracted from PBMCs, and the TCR library was made from it. Study-wide points: Persistent Graves' patients possessed reduced TCR diversity relative to recently diagnosed ones.

Germline lookup yields CDR1 SGHAT and CDR2 FQNNGV. Trimming took 5 bases from V and 8 from J, leaving 22 bases between them. CDR3 length: 17 amino acids. This clonotype was seen a handful of times. Antigen: not known. This specimen consisted of peripheral blood mononuclear cells (PBMCs), obtained when the disease was refractory, from a patient treated with antithyroid drugs. The sequence was obtained from a female donor with Graves disease. The chain recombines TRBV11-2 with TRBJ1-6; the D gene is possibly TRBD1 (6 bases). The CDR3 DNA sequence: TGTGCCAGCAGCATCGGTAGCAGGGGCGGGTTCGATTCACCCCTCCACTTT. This gives the protein CASSIGSRGGFDSPLHF.